Detailed here is one T cell receptor (beta chain). These data are taken from a study of blood T cell repertoires in COVID-19. About the study: Sites across the United States, Italy and Spain contributed samples from acute and convalescent COVID-19. PBMCs, B-cell-depleted T cells, or T cells were the source of the cDNA or gDNA that made up the material.

Germline trimming cut 4 bases from V and 7 bases from J; bases unmatched to any gene: 5. The CDR3 contains 15 residues. Germline loops: CDR1 KGHDR, CDR2 SFDVKD. In the study's own analysis: From reference gene primer amplification, estimates of nucleated cell counts were derived. Only in-frame clones appear in the TCRdb table, and some are missing; sequencing was by immunoSEQ multiplex PCR. V and J calls plus clone size are reproduced from that table; the DNA served to infer D and trimming. The sample comprises roughly 230,000 clones, roughly four fifths of which are singletons, and around 7.2% rests with the top ten.

This sequence originates from a woman in her forties or fifties with acute or convalescent COVID-19. Material for sequencing was peripheral blood. The chain has TRBV24-1 and TRBJ1-4; 10 nucleotides agree with TRBD1. CDR3 protein: CATSETTGGLEKLFF. In nucleotides, the CDR3 is TGTGCCACCAGTGAGACGACAGGGGGCCTTGAAAAACTGTTTTTT.